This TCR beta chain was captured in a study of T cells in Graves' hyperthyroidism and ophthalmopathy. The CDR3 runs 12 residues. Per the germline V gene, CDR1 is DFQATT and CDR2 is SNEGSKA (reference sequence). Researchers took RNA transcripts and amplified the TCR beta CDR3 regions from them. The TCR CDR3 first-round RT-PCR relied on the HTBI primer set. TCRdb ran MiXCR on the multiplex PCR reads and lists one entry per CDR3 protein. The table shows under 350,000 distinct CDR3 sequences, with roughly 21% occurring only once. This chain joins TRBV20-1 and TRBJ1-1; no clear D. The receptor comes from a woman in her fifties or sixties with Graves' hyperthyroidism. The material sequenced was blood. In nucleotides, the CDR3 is TGCAGGGCAACACGGACCGTCACTGAAGCTTTCTTT. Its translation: CRATRTVTEAFF.